This TCR beta chain was sequenced in a study of blood T cell repertoires in COVID-19. Study information: COVID-19 samples collected from the United States, Italy and Spain covered acute and convalescent phases. From T cells, B-cell-depleted T cells, or PBMCs came the material, which was cDNA or gDNA.

In the source study's methods: Quantification of nucleated cells was approximated via reference gene primer amplification. Clones were sequenced by immunoSEQ multiplex PCR, and TCRdb holds only the in-frame ones, with some missing. Clone size and V and J calls were adopted from that table, with D and trimming inferred from the DNA. Of about 220,000 clones in the sample, 75% to 90% were seen once. Participants were placed into cohorts based on the clinical history they reported. V shed 6 bases, J shed 4 bases, and the junction held 5 bases outside the gene matches. CDR3 length: 14 amino acids. Germline values: CDR1 MDHEN, CDR2 SYDVKM.

This receptor was obtained from a woman younger than 35 in a cohort exposed to, infected with or recovered from COVID-19 (not recorded which). What was sequenced was PBMCs or T cells enriched from blood (not recorded which). The chain joins TRBV28 to TRBJ2-7, with 11 nucleotides matching TRBD2. CDR3 sequence (DNA): TGTGCCAGCAGCTCTAGCGGGGGGCCGTACGAGCAGTACTTC. Protein sequence: CASSSSGGPYEQYF.